This T cell receptor (beta chain) was obtained from a study of control samples from healthy donors and cancer patients. The CDR3 runs to 14 residues. In germline, CDR1 is MNHNS, CDR2 SASEGT. Trimming pared 3 bases from V and 1 base from J, leaving 4 bases between. The table came from immunoSEQ multiplex PCR; TCRdb's copy has only in-frame clones and leaves some out. The data contain approximately 85,000 clones, about 89% of them seen just once; the ten biggest clones take up around 7.6%. The chain combines TRBV6-1 with TRBJ2-6, with no clear D. This TCR was sampled from a woman in her sixties or seventies in good health. Source material: blood. CDR3 bases: TGTGCCAGCAGTGAGGGATCTGGGGCCAACGTCCTGACTTTC. Protein sequence: CASSEGSGANVLTF.